The 27 T cell receptor beta chains below all came from one sample that was sequenced in a study of OX40 agonist ivuxolimab in advanced cancers. Measured with immunoSEQ multiplex PCR; TCRdb has only the in-frame clones, and not every one. The sample lists about 91,000 clones, about nine tenths seen once, with 1.5% to 2% in the top ten. The specimen was CD4+ or CD8+ T cells sorted from blood, collected in a trial of the OX40 agonist ivuxolimab. The receptors come from an adult with an advanced solid tumor such as melanoma, head and neck, liver or kidney cancer.

This chain links TRBV19 with TRBJ2-1; 9 positions match TRBD2. Germline values: CDR1 LNHDA, CDR2 SQIVND (reference sequence). This CDR3 has 15 residues. The V and J ends lost 3 bases and 7 bases, in that order; junction bases with no gene match: 7. CDR3 coding DNA: TGTGCCAGTAGTATGATAGCGGGAGTCGGGAATGAGCAGTTCTTC. Translating it yields CASSMIAGVGNEQFF.

This chain links TRBV27 with TRBJ1-2, with 8 bases aligning to TRBD1. The CDR3 contains 14 residues. Trimming cost V 5 bases and J 4 bases; bases outside gene matches: 6. Germline-derived CDR1 and CDR2 are MNHEY and SMNVEV (reference sequence). DNA of the CDR3: TGTGCCAGCAGTACCCGACAGGGGACCTATGGCTACACCTTC. Its translation: CASSTRQGTYGYTF.

The chain links TRBV15 to TRBJ2-5; D possibly corresponds to TRBD1 (8 bases). Deletions cut 5 bases from V and 5 bases from J, with 12 bases between. CDR3 length equals 13 residues. Per the germline V gene, CDR1 is LNHNV and CDR2 is YYDKDF (reference sequence). The DNA for the CDR3 is TGTGCCACCAGCGGACAGGGAGGGGAGACCCAGTACTTC. Its protein product is CATSGQGGETQYF.

This clone was recorded only once. The chain joins TRBV5-1 to TRBJ2-4; D unclear. This CDR3 spans 14 amino acids. Germline-derived CDR1 and CDR2 are SGHRS and YFSETQ. Trimming pared 2 bases from V and 8 bases from J, leaving 14 bases between. In DNA, the CDR3 is TGCGCCAGCAGCTTAAGCCAACCCCGCGACATTCAGTACTTC. This encodes CASSLSQPRDIQYF.

This clone has a single count. This chain links TRBV19 with TRBJ2-5; either TRBD1 or TRBD2 may supply D (5 bases each). Deletions cut 4 bases from V and 4 bases from J, with 13 bases between. CDR3 length: 14 residues. Germline-derived CDR1 and CDR2 are LNHDA and SQIVND (reference sequence). CDR3 residues: CASSRGPSGETQYF. CDR3 sequence (DNA): TGTGCCAGTAGTAGGGGACCCTCCGGAGAGACCCAGTACTTC.

The chain is built from TRBV5-1 and TRBJ2-3; 8 bases fit TRBD1. The CDR3 is 15 amino acids. Trimming cost V 1 base and J 4 bases; bases outside gene matches: 5. Germline-derived CDR1 and CDR2 are SGHRS and YFSETQ. CDR3 nucleotides: TGCGCCAGCAGCTTGCAGGGGGCTACGTCAGATACGCAGTATTTT. It codes for CASSLQGATSDTQYF. Looking up the rest from reference TRBV5-1 and TRBJ2-3 gives the full variable domain: KAGVTQTPRYLIKTRGQQVTLSCSPISGHRSVSWYQQTPGQGLQFLFEYFSETQRNKGNFPGRFSGRQFSNSRSEMNVSTLELGDSALYLCASSLQGATSDTQYFGPGTRLTVL.

V is TRBV10-1 and J is TRBJ2-7; TRBD1 aligns across 7 bases. The CDR3 sequence is 13 residues long. The germline V gene encodes CDR1 WNHNN and CDR2 SYGVQD (reference sequence). Germline trimming cut 3 bases from V and 6 bases from J; bases unmatched to any gene: 5. Written as DNA, the CDR3 is TGCGCCAGCAGTGACCGGGACAGAGGCGAGCAGTACTTC. This sequence encodes CASSDRDRGEQYF.

The chain links TRBV2 to TRBJ2-2; tentative D call: TRBD1 (7 bases). The CDR3 is 15 amino acids. Germline loops: CDR1 SNHLY, CDR2 FYNNEI. The V end lost 7 bases, the J end lost 4 bases, and 16 bases lay between the germline ends. The CDR3 protein is CASTDRQGGTGELFF. DNA for the CDR3: TGTGCCAGCACCGACCGACAGGGAGGCACCGGGGAGCTGTTTTTT. Full variable domain (missing parts from reference TRBV2 and TRBJ2-2): EPEVTQTPSHQVTQMGQEVILRCVPISNHLYFYWYRQILGQKVEFLVSFYNNEISEKSEIFDDQFSVERPDGSNFTLKIRSTKLEDSAMYFCASTDRQGGTGELFFGEGSRLTVL.

This clone occurred once. The chain combines TRBV5-1 with TRBJ1-4, with D perhaps TRBD1 (6 bases). From germline, CDR1 is SGHRS and CDR2 YFSETQ. The V end lost 4 bases, the J end lost 6 bases, and 13 bases lay between the germline ends. The CDR3 has 14 residues. The CDR3 nucleotides are TGCGCCAGCAGCCTGGACAGACTTTATGAAAAACTGTTTTTT. Translated: CASSLDRLYEKLFF.

The V and J genes are TRBV5-1 and TRBJ1-1; D gene unclear. V was cut by 0 bases and J by 4 bases, with 7 bases left in between. The germline V gene has CDR1 SGHRS and CDR2 YFSETQ. The CDR3 contains 13 residues. The CDR3 loop reads CASSLDPGTEAFF. The CDR3 DNA reads as TGCGCCAGCAGCTTGGACCCAGGCACTGAAGCTTTCTTT.

The chain joins TRBV2 to TRBJ2-1; a weak D match, TRBD2 (6 bases). From germline, CDR1 is SNHLY and CDR2 FYNNEI. This CDR3 contains 15 residues. The V end lost 4 bases, the J end lost 4 bases, and 14 bases lay between the germline ends. The chain's CDR3 is CASSVFAGTYNEQFF. The CDR3 DNA sequence: TGTGCCAGCAGTGTCTTCGCGGGGACGTACAATGAGCAGTTCTTC. The whole variable domain, filled in from reference TRBV2 and TRBJ2-1, reads EPEVTQTPSHQVTQMGQEVILRCVPISNHLYFYWYRQILGQKVEFLVSFYNNEISEKSEIFDDQFSVERPDGSNFTLKIRSTKLEDSAMYFCASSVFAGTYNEQFFGPGTRLTVL.

Remarks on this clone: At one boundary the junction diverges from the germline segment, which might be a read error. The V gene is TRBV18, the J gene TRBJ2-7; D tentatively fits TRBD1 or TRBD2 (5 bases each). This CDR3 contains 11 residues. CDR1 is KGHSH and CDR2 is LQKENI in the germline V gene. The CDR3: CASSPEQQGHF. In DNA form, the CDR3 reads TGTGCCAGCTCACCAGAGCAGCAGGGACACTTC.

The chain uses TRBV5-1 and TRBJ1-4; no firm D call. This CDR3 contains 14 residues. V was shortened by 4 bases and J by 3 bases, with 10 bases between the two germline ends. Per the germline V gene, CDR1 is SGHRS and CDR2 is YFSETQ. The CDR3 is CASSRTGSNEKLFF. The CDR3 nucleotides are TGCGCCAGCAGCCGGACGGGTTCTAATGAAAAACTGTTTTTT.

This clone showed up just a few times. The chain carries TRBV4-1 and TRBJ1-2; no clear D. The CDR3 is made up of 13 amino acids. Germline V gene data show CDR1 as MGHRA and CDR2 as YSYEKL. V was clipped by 0 bases and J by 6 bases, with 8 bases between them. CDR3 amino acids: CASSQDMVDGYTF. The CDR3 DNA reads TGCGCCAGCAGCCAAGATATGGTGGATGGCTACACCTTC.

The chain is built from TRBV18 and TRBJ1-1; D unclear. This CDR3 spans 13 amino acids. The V gene's germline CDR1 is KGHSH and CDR2 LQKENI. V lost 6 bases and J 4 bases, leaving 12 bases between the germline ends. CDR3 loop: CASSLGSSTEAFF. The CDR3 DNA reads TGTGCCAGCTCCCTCGGGAGTTCCACTGAAGCTTTCTTT. Full variable domain (outside the CDR3, taken from reference TRBV18 and TRBJ1-1): NAGVMQNPRHLVRRRGQEARLRCSPMKGHSHVYWYRQLPEEGLKFMVYLQKENIIDESGMPKERFSAEFPKEGPSILRIQQVVRGDSAAYFCASSLGSSTEAFFGQGTRLTVV.

The rearrangement joins TRBV11-3 to TRBJ2-7; TRBD1 matches at 9 bases. Germline values: CDR1 SGHNT, CDR2 YENEEA. V lost 1 base, J lost 5 bases, and 6 bases stayed unmatched. The length of the CDR3 is 15 residues. Here the CDR3 reads CASSLAGTGIHEQYF. CDR3 DNA: TGTGCCAGCAGCTTAGCCGGGACAGGGATCCACGAGCAGTACTTC. The full variable domain, with the rest looked up from reference TRBV11-3 and TRBJ2-7, is EAGVVQSPRYKIIEKKQPVAFWCNPISGHNTLYWYLQNLGQGPELLIRYENEEAVDDSQLPKDRFSAERLKGVDSTLKIQPAELGDSAVYLCASSLAGTGIHEQYFGPGTRLTVT.

The chain combines TRBV10-1 with TRBJ2-7; D not certain. The V and J ends lost 2 bases and 0 bases respectively, with 11 bases between them. This CDR3 contains 15 residues. Germline CDR1 WNHNN, CDR2 SYGVQD (reference sequence). The CDR3 spells CASSEGQTSSYEQYF. The CDR3 coding sequence is TGCGCCAGCAGTGAGGGGCAGACCTCCTCCTACGAGCAGTACTTC.

This clone has only one observation. The chain joins TRBV5-5 to TRBJ2-5; D might be TRBD2 (5 bases). The CDR3 has 14 residues. V lost 3 bases, J lost 5 bases, and 14 bases lay in between. Germline V gene data show CDR1 as SGHKS and CDR2 as YYEKEE (reference sequence). CDR3 DNA: TGTGCCAGCAGCTCTGCGACGGGCGGGGAGACCCAGTACTTC. Protein sequence: CASSSATGGETQYF.

This chain uses TRBV2 with TRBJ2-1, with TRBD2 matching over 14 bases. The CDR3 is made up of 15 amino acids. From germline, CDR1 is SNHLY and CDR2 FYNNEI. After removal of 7 bases from V and 7 bases from J, the junction contained 6 bases not matched to a gene. CDR3 bases: TGTGCCAGCACGGGACTAGCGGGAGTAGTGAATGAGCAGTTCTTC. It yields the protein CASTGLAGVVNEQFF.

This clone was observed once. V is TRBV10-1 and J is TRBJ2-5; maybe TRBD1 (6 bases). With 4 bases removed from V and 1 base from J, the gap between germline ends came to 13 bases. The CDR3 covers 15 residues. Germline V gene sequence: CDR1 WNHNN, CDR2 SYGVQD (reference sequence). This CDR3 reads CASSGGPGTQETQYF. The DNA for the CDR3 is TGCGCCAGCAGTGGGGGGCCTGGGACCCAAGAGACCCAGTACTTC.

V usage is TRBV28 and J usage is TRBJ1-2; 7 bases map to TRBD1. CDR1 MDHEN and CDR2 SYDVKM come from the germline V gene. J gave up 14 bases and V 3 bases, and 9 bases lay outside the gene matches. The CDR3 sequence is 12 residues long. The CDR3 sequence: CASSFGDRAWTF. DNA for the CDR3: TGTGCCAGCAGTTTTGGGGACAGAGCTTGGACCTTC.

This clone has just one count. The rearrangement joins TRBV15 to TRBJ2-7, with D perhaps given as TRBD1 or TRBD2 (5 bases each). Germline V gives CDR1 LNHNV, CDR2 YYDKDF (reference sequence). Between the trimmed V and J ends, which lost 0 bases and 6 bases, there was a span of 9 bases. The CDR3 totals 13 residues. The CDR3 spells CATSRDRGREQYF. CDR3 DNA: TGTGCCACCAGCAGAGATCGGGGCCGCGAGCAGTACTTC.

V is TRBV7-9 and J is TRBJ2-7; D remains unclear. The CDR3 has 14 amino acids. The ends were cut back, 3 bases at V and 0 bases at J, with 9 bases in the middle. Germline lookup yields CDR1 SEHNR and CDR2 FQNEAQ (reference sequence). In DNA, the CDR3 is TGTGCCAGCAGCTTCGACACCCACTCCTACGAGCAGTACTTC. Protein product: CASSFDTHSYEQYF.

This chain connects TRBV19 to TRBJ2-7; 10 positions agree with TRBD2. Germline CDR1 LNHDA, CDR2 SQIVND (reference sequence). The V segment lost 2 bases and the J segment 12 bases; nucleotides outside the gene matches: 13. CDR3 length: 15 residues. The CDR3 DNA follows: TGTGCCAGTAGTATATCGGCTAGCGGGAGCAATGATCGGTACTTC. Protein: CASSISASGSNDRYF.

The chain carries TRBV19 and TRBJ2-7, with 13 positions matching TRBD2. V lost 9 bases and J lost 5; bases outside the gene matches: 10. This CDR3 is 15 amino acids long. CDR1 and CDR2 from the germline V gene are LNHDA and SQIVND (reference sequence). This chain's CDR3 is CASRTSGSDFHEQYF. The CDR3 nucleotides are TGTGCCAGCCGGACTAGCGGGAGTGATTTCCACGAGCAGTACTTC.

The gene calls are TRBV5-1 and TRBJ2-3; a weak D match, TRBD2 (6 bases). CDR3 length equals 15 residues. V gave up 0 bases and J gave up 1 base, with 9 bases separating them. Germline assignment: CDR1 SGHRS and CDR2 YFSETQ. Here the CDR3 DNA reads TGCGCCAGCAGCTTGGAGGGCGGGGGCACAGATACGCAGTATTTT. It specifies CASSLEGGGTDTQYF.

This sequence joins TRBV5-1 and TRBJ1-1; 7 bases align to TRBD1. CDR1 and CDR2 from the germline V gene are SGHRS and YFSETQ. The CDR3 sequence is 15 residues long. V dropped 2 bases and J dropped 1; count of bases not matched to a gene: 5. CDR3 in amino acids: CASSFTGVENTEAFF. In DNA form, the CDR3 reads TGCGCCAGCAGCTTCACAGGGGTAGAGAACACTGAAGCTTTCTTT.